Reported below is one T cell receptor (beta chain). The data stem from a study of blood T cell repertoires in COVID-19. The overall study: Material from acute and convalescent COVID-19 was sourced from the United States, Italy and Spain. T cells, B-cell-depleted T cells, or PBMCs provided the cDNA or gDNA that served as material.

Losses at the gene ends were 5 bases for V and 3 bases for J; bases not matched to a gene: 6. Germline V lookup: CDR1 SGHTA, CDR2 FQGNSA. This CDR3 comprises 15 residues. Authors' processing steps: Amplification from reference gene primers served as the basis for estimated nucleated cell counts. TCRdb keeps only in-frame clones here, not all; method: immunoSEQ multiplex PCR. V and J calls and clone size are given by that table; D and trimming were obtained from the DNA. The data show roughly 20,000 clones, with around 89% seen just once and under 20% held by the top ten. This clonotype was sampled from a man between 70 and 80 years old with active COVID-19. The V call is TRBV7-2, the J call TRBJ2-3; 9 bases line up with TRBD2. Material for sequencing was peripheral blood. The DNA of the CDR3 is TGTGCCAGCAGCCCAAACGGACTAGCGACAGATACGCAGTATTTT. Translated: CASSPNGLATDTQYF.